These T cell receptor beta chains were read from a single sample in a study of control samples from healthy donors and cancer patients. The method was immunoSEQ multiplex PCR; TCRdb's version includes in-frame clones alone and lacks a portion of them. The sample has 100,000 or so clones, 92% seen once. The sample comprised blood. The receptors derive from a woman aged 18-35 years in good health. Each CDR3 is given with its conserved first and last residue. The D gene is left open where the match is weak. Clone size appears in some rows only: once, few, many, or a class for an expanded clone.

clone_size | j_call | v_call | d_call | cdr3_aa | cdr3_nt
NA | TRBJ2-7 | TRBV7-9 | TRBD1 | CASSFGRDSLSWEQYF | TGTGCCAGCAGCTTCGGCCGGGACAGTCTTTCCTGGGAGCAGTACTTC
NA | TRBJ1-2 | TRBV5-1 | NA | CASSLVGRGRVYGYTF | TGCGCCAGCAGCTTGGTTGGTCGGGGGCGCGTATATGGCTACACCTTC
NA | TRBJ2-7 | TRBV5-1 | NA | CASSLAGTQGSYEQYF | TGCGCCAGCAGCTTGGCCGGAACACAGGGTAGCTACGAGCAGTACTTC
NA | TRBJ1-4 | TRBV30 | NA | CAWTPPLSQRRGATNEKLFF | TGTGCCTGGACCCCCCCCTTGTCCCAACGTCGTGGTGCAACTAATGAAAAACTGTTTTTT
once | TRBJ1-6 | TRBV24-1 | TRBD1 | CATSSDRGPLHF | TGTGCCACCAGTTCAGACAGGGGGCCTCTCCACTTT
once | TRBJ2-5 | TRBV19 | TRBD2 | CASRPGVAGFQETQYF | TGTGCCAGTAGGCCCGGGGTAGCGGGTTTCCAAGAGACCCAGTACTTC
once | TRBJ2-3 | TRBV7-8 | NA | CASSLEVSGTQYF | TGTGCCAGCAGCTTAGAGGTTAGCGGTACGCAGTATTTT
NA | TRBJ2-7 | TRBV27 | TRBD1 | CASSLFPTGENEQYF | TGTGCCAGCAGTTTATTTCCGACAGGGGAAAACGAGCAGTACTTC
NA | TRBJ1-1 | TRBV5-6 | TRBD1 | CASSADYRGTEAFF | TGTGCCAGCAGCGCCGACTACAGGGGCACTGAAGCTTTCTTT
NA | TRBJ1-1 | TRBV6-2/TRBV6-3 | TRBD1 | CASSKGAYEAFF | TGTGCCAGCAGCAAGGGGGCCTATGAAGCTTTCTTT
NA | TRBJ2-7 | TRBV30 | TRBD1 | CAWSDYRGRERYEQYF | TGTGCCTGGAGTGACTACAGGGGGCGCGAGCGCTACGAGCAGTACTTC
NA | TRBJ1-1 | TRBV11-2 | NA | CASSFLGTGNTEAFF | TGTGCCAGCAGCTTCCTTGGGACGGGGAACACTGAAGCTTTCTTT
NA | TRBJ2-7 | TRBV9 | TRBD2 | CASSPSGSSYEQYF | TGTGCCAGCAGCCCTAGCGGCAGCTCCTACGAGCAGTACTTC
NA | TRBJ1-5 | TRBV24-1 | NA | CATKAGGASNQPQHF | TGTGCCACCAAGGCGGGGGGAGCGAGCAATCAGCCCCAGCATTTT
NA | TRBJ2-7 | TRBV7-6 | NA | CASSSSGPAYEQYF | TGTGCCAGCAGCTCATCGGGACCAGCCTACGAGCAGTACTTC
NA | TRBJ2-7 | TRBV6-4 | NA | CASSDSPGSEQYF | TGTGCCAGCAGTGACTCGCCAGGGAGCGAGCAGTACTTC
NA | TRBJ2-1 | TRBV4-3 | TRBD2 | CASSPNLAGDLGEQFF | TGCGCCAGCAGCCCCAATTTAGCGGGAGACTTGGGTGAGCAGTTCTTC
NA | TRBJ1-2 | TRBV9 | NA | CASSVNTYGYTF | TGTGCCAGCAGCGTAAACACCTATGGCTACACCTTC
NA | TRBJ2-3 | TRBV7-2 | TRBD2 | CASSTRLAGGSTQYF | TGTGCCAGCAGTACAAGACTAGCGGGAGGGAGTACGCAGTATTTT
NA | TRBJ1-2 | TRBV7-2 | NA | CASSLGGQLSGYTF | TGTGCCAGCAGCTTAGGAGGACAGTTAAGCGGCTACACCTTC
NA | TRBJ1-5 | TRBV6-5 | NA | CASRWPGGQPQHF | TGTGCCAGCAGGTGGCCCGGGGGGCAGCCCCAGCATTTT
NA | TRBJ2-7 | TRBV6-5 | NA | CASSALGVSTYEQYF | TGTGCCAGCAGCGCCCTGGGGGTTTCCACCTACGAGCAGTACTTC
NA | TRBJ2-7 | TRBV7-8 | NA | CASSLPQAGSYEQYF | TGTGCCAGCAGCTTACCCCAGGCAGGCTCCTACGAGCAGTACTTC
NA | TRBJ2-1 | TRBV30 | NA | CAWNRDWTTEQFF | TGTGCCTGGAACCGGGACTGGACTACTGAGCAGTTCTTC
NA | TRBJ2-3 | TRBV5-1 | NA | CASSLAGGRGTDTQYF | TGCGCCAGCAGCTTGGCCGGGGGGAGGGGGACAGATACGCAGTATTTT
NA | TRBJ2-4 | TRBV21-1 | NA | CASRTDYKGLAKNIQYF | TGTGCCAGCAGGACGGACTATAAAGGGTTAGCCAAAAACATTCAGTACTTC
NA | TRBJ2-1 | TRBV28 | NA | CASSAGTVGQFF | TGTGCCAGCAGCGCGGGGACCGTCGGGCAGTTCTTC
NA | TRBJ2-3 | TRBV3-1/TRBV3-2 | TRBD2 | CASSHRLAGVADTQYF | TGTGCCAGCAGCCATCGACTAGCGGGAGTCGCAGATACGCAGTATTTT
NA | TRBJ1-1 | TRBV2 | NA | CASSEQGLMNTEAFF | TGTGCCAGCAGTGAACAGGGACTGATGAACACTGAAGCTTTCTTT
NA | TRBJ2-1 | TRBV7-3 | NA | CASSLIGGYHEQFF | TGTGCCAGCAGCTTAATAGGAGGGTACCATGAGCAGTTCTTC
once | TRBJ2-2 | TRBV4-3 | NA | CASSQERGWPGELFF | TGCGCCAGCAGCCAAGAAAGAGGATGGCCCGGGGAGCTGTTTTTT
NA | TRBJ1-2 | TRBV30 | TRBD1 | CAWSARDRTYGYTF | TGTGCCTGGAGTGCTCGGGACAGAACTTATGGCTACACCTTC
NA | TRBJ2-3 | TRBV5-1 | NA | CASSLLGATDTQYF | TGCGCCAGCAGCTTGCTGGGCGCCACAGATACGCAGTATTTT
NA | TRBJ1-5 | TRBV15 | NA | CATSREVGNQPQHF | TGTGCCACCAGCAGGGAGGTAGGCAATCAGCCCCAGCATTTT
NA | TRBJ2-1 | TRBV7-9 | TRBD2 | CASSLARLEREKSEQFF | TGTGCCAGCAGCTTAGCGCGTTTGGAGCGGGAAAAAAGTGAGCAGTTCTTC
NA | TRBJ2-5 | TRBV5-4 | TRBD2 | CASSWGLAGGYQETQYF | TGTGCCAGCAGCTGGGGGCTGGCGGGAGGTTACCAAGAGACCCAGTACTTC
NA | TRBJ2-7 | TRBV3-1/TRBV3-2 | TRBD2 | CASSPQAGAPYEQYF | TGTGCCAGCAGCCCACAAGCGGGGGCTCCCTACGAGCAGTACTTC
NA | TRBJ1-6 | TRBV7-3 | NA | CASSLRGAGYNSPLHF | TGTGCCAGCAGCTTAAGGGGAGCAGGGTATAATTCACCCCTCCACTTT
NA | TRBJ2-1 | TRBV7-9 | NA | CASSVIEGEGPHNEQFF | TGTGCCAGCAGCGTCATAGAGGGGGAGGGCCCCCACAATGAGCAGTTCTTC
NA | TRBJ2-2 | TRBV28 | TRBD1 | CASSLPGTANTGELFF | TGTGCCAGCAGTTTACCCGGGACAGCGAACACCGGGGAGCTGTTTTTT
NA | TRBJ2-2 | TRBV3-1/TRBV3-2 | NA | CASSQPLTGELFF | TGTGCCAGCAGCCAACCGCTTACCGGGGAGCTGTTTTTT
NA | TRBJ1-1 | TRBV19 | NA | CASNRQIVNTEAFF | TGTGCCAGTAATCGACAGATAGTGAACACTGAAGCTTTCTTT
NA | TRBJ1-4 | TRBV28 | TRBD1 | CASSFPTGGEKLFF | TGTGCCAGCAGTTTCCCGACAGGGGGTGAAAAACTGTTTTTT
NA | TRBJ2-1 | TRBV27 | TRBD1 | CASSLMGQGSNEQFF | TGTGCCAGCAGTTTAATGGGACAGGGGAGCAATGAGCAGTTCTTC
NA | TRBJ1-1 | TRBV5-1 | TRBD1 | CASSLNRGRTEAFF | TGCGCCAGCAGCTTGAACAGGGGGAGGACTGAAGCTTTCTTT
NA | TRBJ1-2 | TRBV10-3 | NA | CAISQGYPNYGYTF | TGTGCCATCAGCCAGGGATATCCTAACTATGGCTACACCTTC
once | TRBJ1-5 | TRBV30 | TRBD1 | CAWRDRGQVSQPQHF | TGTGCCTGGCGGGACAGGGGGCAGGTGAGTCAGCCCCAGCATTTT
NA | TRBJ2-1 | TRBV6-2/TRBV6-3 | TRBD2 | CASSYEAGGPKYNEQFF | TGTGCCAGCAGTTATGAGGCGGGAGGGCCGAAGTACAATGAGCAGTTCTTC
once | TRBJ1-6 | TRBV2 | NA | CASRGSRLNSPLHF | TGTGCCAGCAGAGGGTCCAGGCTCAATTCACCCCTCCACTTT
NA | TRBJ2-1 | TRBV7-9 | TRBD1 | CASSWGTGRFAQFF | TGTGCCAGCAGCTGGGGGACAGGCCGTTTTGCGCAGTTCTTC
NA | TRBJ1-2 | TRBV27 | NA | CASKRAENYGYTF | TGTGCCAGCAAAAGGGCGGAAAACTATGGCTACACCTTC
NA | TRBJ2-7 | TRBV7-9 | NA | CASSFARAAYEQYF | TGTGCCAGCAGCTTCGCTAGAGCGGCCTACGAGCAGTACTTC
NA | TRBJ1-2 | TRBV11-3 | NA | CASSWRTWGGYTF | TGTGCCAGCAGCTGGCGCACTTGGGGTGGCTACACCTTC